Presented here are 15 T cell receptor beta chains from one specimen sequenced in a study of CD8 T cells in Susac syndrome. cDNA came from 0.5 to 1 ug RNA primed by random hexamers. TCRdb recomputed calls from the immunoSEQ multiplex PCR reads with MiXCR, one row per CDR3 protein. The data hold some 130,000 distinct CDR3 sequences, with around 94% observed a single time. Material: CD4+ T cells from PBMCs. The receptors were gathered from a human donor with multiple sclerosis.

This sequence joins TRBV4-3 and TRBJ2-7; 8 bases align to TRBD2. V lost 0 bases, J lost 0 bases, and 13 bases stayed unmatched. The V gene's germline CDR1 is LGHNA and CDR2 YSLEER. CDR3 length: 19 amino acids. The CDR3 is CASSQEWVAGLVGSYEQYF. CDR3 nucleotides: TGCGCCAGCAGCCAAGAATGGGTAGCGGGGCTCGTTGGCTCCTACGAGCAGTACTTC.

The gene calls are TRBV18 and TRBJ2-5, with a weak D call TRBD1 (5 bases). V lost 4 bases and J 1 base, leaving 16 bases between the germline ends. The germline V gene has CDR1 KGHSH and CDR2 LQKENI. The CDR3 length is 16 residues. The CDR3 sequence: CASSLGHPSLQETQYF. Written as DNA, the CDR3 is TGTGCCAGCTCACTCGGACACCCTTCGCTCCAAGAGACCCAGTACTTC. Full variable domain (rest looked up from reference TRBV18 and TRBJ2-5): NAGVMQNPRHLVRRRGQEARLRCSPMKGHSHVYWYRQLPEEGLKFMVYLQKENIIDESGMPKERFSAEFPKEGPSILRIQQVVRGDSAAYFCASSLGHPSLQETQYFGPGTRLLVL.

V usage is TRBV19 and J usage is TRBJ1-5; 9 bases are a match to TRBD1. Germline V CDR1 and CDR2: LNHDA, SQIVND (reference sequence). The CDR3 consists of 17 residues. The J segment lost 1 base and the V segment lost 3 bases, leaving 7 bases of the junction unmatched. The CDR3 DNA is TGTGCCAGTAGTATTCCCGGACAGGGGTTGAGCAATCAGCCCCAGCATTTT. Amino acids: CASSIPGQGLSNQPQHF.

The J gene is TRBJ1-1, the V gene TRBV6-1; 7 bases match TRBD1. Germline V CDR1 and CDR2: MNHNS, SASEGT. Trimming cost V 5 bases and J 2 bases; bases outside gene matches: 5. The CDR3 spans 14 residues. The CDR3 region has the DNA TGTGCCAGCAGTCCCCGGGACAGCAACACTGAAGCTTTCTTT. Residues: CASSPRDSNTEAFF.

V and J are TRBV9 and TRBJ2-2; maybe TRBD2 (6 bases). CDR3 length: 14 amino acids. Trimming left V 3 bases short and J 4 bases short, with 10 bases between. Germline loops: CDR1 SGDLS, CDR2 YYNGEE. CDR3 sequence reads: CASSGAGFTGELFF. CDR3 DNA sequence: TGTGCCAGCAGCGGGGCGGGATTCACCGGGGAGCTGTTTTTT.

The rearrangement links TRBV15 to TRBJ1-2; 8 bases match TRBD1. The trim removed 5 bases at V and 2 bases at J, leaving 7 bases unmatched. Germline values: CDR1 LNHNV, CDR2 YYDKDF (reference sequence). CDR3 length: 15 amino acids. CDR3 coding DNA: TGTGCCACCAGCGTAGGCAGGGGGCTAAACTATGGCTACACCTTC. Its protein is CATSVGRGLNYGYTF.

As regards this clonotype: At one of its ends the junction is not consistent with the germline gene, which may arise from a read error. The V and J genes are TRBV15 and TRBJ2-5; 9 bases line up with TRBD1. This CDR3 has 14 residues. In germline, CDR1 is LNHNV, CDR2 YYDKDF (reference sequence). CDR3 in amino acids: CPRPRTGEEETQYF. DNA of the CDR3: TGCCCCCGGCCTCGGACAGGGGAGGAGGAGACCCAGTACTTC.

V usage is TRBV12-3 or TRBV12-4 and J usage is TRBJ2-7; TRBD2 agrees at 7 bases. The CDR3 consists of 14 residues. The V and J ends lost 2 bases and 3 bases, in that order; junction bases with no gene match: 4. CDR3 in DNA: TGTGCCAGCAGTTTATCTAGCGGAGACTACGAGCAGTACTTC. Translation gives CASSLSSGDYEQYF.

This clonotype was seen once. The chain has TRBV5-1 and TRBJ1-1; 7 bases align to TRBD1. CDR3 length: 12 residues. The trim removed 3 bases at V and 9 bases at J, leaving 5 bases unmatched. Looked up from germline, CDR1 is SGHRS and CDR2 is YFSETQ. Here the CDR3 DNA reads TGCGCCAGCAGCTCCGGAAGGGGGCAAGCTTTCTTT. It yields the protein CASSSGRGQAFF.

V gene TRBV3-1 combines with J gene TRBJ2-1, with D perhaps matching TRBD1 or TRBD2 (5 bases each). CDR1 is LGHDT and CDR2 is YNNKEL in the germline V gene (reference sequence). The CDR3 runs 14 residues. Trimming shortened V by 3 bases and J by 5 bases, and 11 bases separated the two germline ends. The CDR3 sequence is CASSQTAVHNEQFF. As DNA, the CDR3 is TGTGCCAGCAGCCAGACAGCGGTTCACAATGAGCAGTTCTTC.

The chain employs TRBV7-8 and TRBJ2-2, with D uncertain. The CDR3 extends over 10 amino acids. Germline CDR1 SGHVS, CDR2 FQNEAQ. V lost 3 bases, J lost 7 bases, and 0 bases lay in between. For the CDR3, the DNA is TGTGCCAGCAGCTTCGGGGAGCTGTTTTTT. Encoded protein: CASSFGELFF.

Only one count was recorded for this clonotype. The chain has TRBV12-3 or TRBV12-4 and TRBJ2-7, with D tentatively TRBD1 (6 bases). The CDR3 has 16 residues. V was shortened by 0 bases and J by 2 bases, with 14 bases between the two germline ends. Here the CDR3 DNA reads TGTGCCAGCAGTTTAGCGGGACAATCTCCCCCCTACGAGCAGTACTTC. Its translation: CASSLAGQSPPYEQYF.

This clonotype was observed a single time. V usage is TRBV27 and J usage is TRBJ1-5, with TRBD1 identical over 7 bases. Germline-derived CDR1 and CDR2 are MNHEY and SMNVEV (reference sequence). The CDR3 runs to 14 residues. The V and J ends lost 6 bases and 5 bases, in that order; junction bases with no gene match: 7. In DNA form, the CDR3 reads TGTGCCAGCAGATCTCGACAGGGTGATCAGCCCCAGCATTTT. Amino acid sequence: CASRSRQGDQPQHF.

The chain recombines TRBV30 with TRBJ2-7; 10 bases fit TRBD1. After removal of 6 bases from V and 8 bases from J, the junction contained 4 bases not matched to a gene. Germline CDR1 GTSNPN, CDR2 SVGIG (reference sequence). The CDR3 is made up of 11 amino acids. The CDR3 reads CACLTGGKQYF. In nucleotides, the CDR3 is TGTGCCTGCCTGACAGGGGGCAAGCAGTACTTC. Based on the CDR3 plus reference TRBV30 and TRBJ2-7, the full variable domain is SQTIHQWPATLVQPVGSPLSLECTVEGTSNPNLYWYRQAAGRGLQLLFYSVGIGQISSEVPQNLSASRPQDRQFILSSKKLLLSDSGFYLCACLTGGKQYFGPGTRLTVT.

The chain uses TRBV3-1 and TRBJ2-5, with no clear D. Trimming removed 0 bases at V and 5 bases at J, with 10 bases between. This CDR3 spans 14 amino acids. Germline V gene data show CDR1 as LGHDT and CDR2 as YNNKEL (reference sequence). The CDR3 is CASSQDFGWETQYF. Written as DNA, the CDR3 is TGTGCCAGCAGCCAAGATTTCGGGTGGGAGACCCAGTACTTC.